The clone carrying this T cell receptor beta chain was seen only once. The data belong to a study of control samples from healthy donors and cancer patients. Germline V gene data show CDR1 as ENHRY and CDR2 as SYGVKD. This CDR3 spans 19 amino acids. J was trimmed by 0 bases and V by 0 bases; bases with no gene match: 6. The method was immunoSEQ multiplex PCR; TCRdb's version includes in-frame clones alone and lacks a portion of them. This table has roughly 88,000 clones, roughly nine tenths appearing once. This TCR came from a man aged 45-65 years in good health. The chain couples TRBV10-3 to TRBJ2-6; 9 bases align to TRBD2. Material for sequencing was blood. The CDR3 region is CAISESRGSGSSGANVLTF. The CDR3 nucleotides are TGTGCCATCAGTGAGTCGCGGGGTAGCGGGAGCTCTGGGGCCAACGTCCTGACTTTC.